These T cell receptor beta chains were read from a single sample in a study of T cells in Graves' hyperthyroidism and ophthalmopathy. TCRdb ran MiXCR on the multiplex PCR reads and lists one entry per CDR3 protein. The sample holds approximately 600,000 distinct CDR3 sequences, 15% to 20% seen once. Sequencing was carried out using blood. These receptors originate from a woman aged 30 to 39 with Graves' hyperthyroidism. Both conserved end residues are trimmed from each CDR3.

j_call | v_call | cdr3_aa
TRBJ2-7 | TRBV20-1 | SAQARGEQY
TRBJ1-2 | TRBV20-1 | SAAGTGGLYGYT
TRBJ1-3 | TRBV4-1 | ASSQDRDSGNTIY
TRBJ1-5 | TRBV10-3 | AISEGPNPEALQPQH
TRBJ2-7 | TRBV5-1 | ASSWYPEAYEQY
TRBJ2-1 | TRBV6-2/TRBV6-3 | ASSYLLAGAYNEQF
TRBJ2-5 | TRBV6-1 | AVGRQGAVETQY
TRBJ1-1 | TRBV6-5 | ASSFVFIGRANTEAF
TRBJ2-7 | TRBV9 | ASSVGLGTSGEQY
TRBJ1-3 | TRBV10-3 | ATRQGGYNTIY
TRBJ2-3 | TRBV19 | ASWTGRGTDTQY
TRBJ2-1 | TRBV7-9 | ASSLGRETAYNEQF
TRBJ2-7 | TRBV5-4 | ASSLGTIRDEQY
TRBJ1-5 | TRBV28 | ANSNLPDSNQPQH
TRBJ2-7 | TRBV3-1 | ASSQVGSSSYEQY
TRBJ2-2 | TRBV6-2/TRBV6-3 | ASKRQENTGELF
TRBJ2-5 | TRBV6-1 | ASSSGLAGVSETQY
TRBJ2-7 | TRBV20-1 | SAHRMSSYEQY
TRBJ1-1 | TRBV12-3/TRBV12-4 | ASVAGYTEAF
TRBJ2-5 | TRBV7-2 | ASSLGGLAPETQY
TRBJ2-1 | TRBV24-1 | ATSDLGAGGFYNEQF
TRBJ2-5 | TRBV3-1 | ASSTGPQETQY
TRBJ2-5 | TRBV27 | ASSLSYGIRETQY
TRBJ2-3 | TRBV11-3 | ASSSGQGRQY